The clone carrying this T cell receptor (beta chain) was recorded at least ten times. The target antigen is unknown. The data were taken from a study of molecular identifiers for immune sequencing clone quantification. Study-wide findings and caveats: Clones that exceeded 20 RNA copies held over 97% of effector molecules, yet under 1% in naive cells. Among about 1 million naive cells, as was reported, spiked Jurkat TCR RNA from one cell was detectable.

TCRdb reanalysed the PCR reads using MiXCR and keeps one entry per CDR3 protein. The sample records 600,000 to 650,000 distinct CDR3 sequences, 15% to 20% being singletons. Naive CD8 libraries came from about 19,000 to 1,100,000 sorted cells with 10%, 30% or 50% RNA. CD8+CD4-CCR7+CD45RA+ sorting gave the naive CD8 T cells. The CDR3 covers 13 residues. Between the trimmed V and J ends, which lost 5 bases and 8 bases, there was a span of 13 bases. The rearrangement links TRBV12-3 or TRBV12-4 to TRBJ2-1; a possible D gene is TRBD2 (5 bases). This receptor was obtained from a human donor in good health. Some libraries in this study had Jurkat cell RNA spiked in. The specimen was naive CD8+ T cells from blood, with Jurkat cell RNA spiked in. Regarding subset: FACS-sorted CD8+CD4-CCR7+CD45RA+ naive T cells. The CDR3 loop is CASSPNGGHEQFF. CDR3 nucleotide sequence: TGTGCCAGCAGTCCCAATGGAGGCCATGAGCAGTTCTTC.